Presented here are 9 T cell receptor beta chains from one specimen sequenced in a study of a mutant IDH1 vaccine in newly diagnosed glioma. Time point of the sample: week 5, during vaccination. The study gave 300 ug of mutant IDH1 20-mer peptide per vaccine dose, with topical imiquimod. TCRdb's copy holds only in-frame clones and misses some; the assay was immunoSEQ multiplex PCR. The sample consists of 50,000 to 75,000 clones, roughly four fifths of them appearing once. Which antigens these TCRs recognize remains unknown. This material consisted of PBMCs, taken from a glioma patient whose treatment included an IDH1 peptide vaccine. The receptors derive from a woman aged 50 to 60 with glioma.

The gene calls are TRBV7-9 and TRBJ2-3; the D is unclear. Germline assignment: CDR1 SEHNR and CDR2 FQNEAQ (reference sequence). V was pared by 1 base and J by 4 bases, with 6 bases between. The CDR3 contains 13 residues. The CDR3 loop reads CASSLEGPDTQYF. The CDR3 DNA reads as TGTGCCAGCAGCTTAGAAGGGCCAGATACGCAGTATTTT.

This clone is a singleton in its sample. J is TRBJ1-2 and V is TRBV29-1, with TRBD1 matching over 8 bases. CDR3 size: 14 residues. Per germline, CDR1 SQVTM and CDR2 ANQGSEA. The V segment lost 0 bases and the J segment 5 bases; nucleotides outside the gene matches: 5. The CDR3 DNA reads TGCAGCGTTGAAGATCTAACAGGGGGGTATGGCTACACCTTC. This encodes CSVEDLTGGYGYTF.

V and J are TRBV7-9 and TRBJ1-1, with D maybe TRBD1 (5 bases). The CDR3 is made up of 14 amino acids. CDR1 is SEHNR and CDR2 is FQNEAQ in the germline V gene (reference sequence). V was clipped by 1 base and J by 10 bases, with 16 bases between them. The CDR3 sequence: CASSLGRGKEGAFF. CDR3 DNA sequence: TGTGCCAGCAGCTTAGGGAGGGGCAAAGAGGGAGCTTTCTTT.

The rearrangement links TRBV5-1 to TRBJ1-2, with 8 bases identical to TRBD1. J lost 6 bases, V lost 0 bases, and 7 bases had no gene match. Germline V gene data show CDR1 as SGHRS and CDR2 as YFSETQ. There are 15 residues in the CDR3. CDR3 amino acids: CASSLARQGADGYTF. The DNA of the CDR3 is TGCGCCAGCAGCTTGGCGCGGCAGGGGGCCGATGGCTACACCTTC.

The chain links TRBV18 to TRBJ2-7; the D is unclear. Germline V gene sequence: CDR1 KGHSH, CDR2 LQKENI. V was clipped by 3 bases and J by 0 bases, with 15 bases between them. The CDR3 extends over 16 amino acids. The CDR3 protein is CASSPYMESSSYEQYF. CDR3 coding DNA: TGTGCCAGCTCACCCTACATGGAATCTAGCTCCTACGAGCAGTACTTC.

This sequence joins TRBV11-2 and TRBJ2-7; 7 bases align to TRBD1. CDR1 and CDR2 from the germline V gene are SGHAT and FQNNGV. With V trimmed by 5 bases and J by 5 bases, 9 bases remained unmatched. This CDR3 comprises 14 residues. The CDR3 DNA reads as TGTGCCAGCAGCAGTATGGACAGGTACAACGAGCAGTACTTC. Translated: CASSSMDRYNEQYF.

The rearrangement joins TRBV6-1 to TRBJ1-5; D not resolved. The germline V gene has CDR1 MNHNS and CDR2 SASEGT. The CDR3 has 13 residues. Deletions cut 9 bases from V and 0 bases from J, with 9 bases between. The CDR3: CASRSYSNQPQHF. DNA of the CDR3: TGTGCCAGTCGCAGTTATAGCAATCAGCCCCAGCATTTT.

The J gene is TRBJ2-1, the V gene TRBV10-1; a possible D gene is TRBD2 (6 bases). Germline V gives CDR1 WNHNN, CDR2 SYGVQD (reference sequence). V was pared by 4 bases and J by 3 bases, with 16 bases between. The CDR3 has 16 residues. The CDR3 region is CASSGSSGLLYNEQFF. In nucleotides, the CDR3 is TGCGCCAGCAGTGGTAGTTCGGGACTGCTCTACAATGAGCAGTTCTTC.

The CDR3 DNA reads as TGCGCCAGCAGCCAAGATTTGGGCAGTCTCCGCGAGCAGTACTTC. It yields the protein CASSQDLGSLREQYF. V and J are TRBV4-1 and TRBJ2-7; D is undetermined. Trimming left V 0 bases short and J 6 bases short, with 15 bases between. Germline values: CDR1 MGHRA, CDR2 YSYEKL. CDR3 length: 15 residues.